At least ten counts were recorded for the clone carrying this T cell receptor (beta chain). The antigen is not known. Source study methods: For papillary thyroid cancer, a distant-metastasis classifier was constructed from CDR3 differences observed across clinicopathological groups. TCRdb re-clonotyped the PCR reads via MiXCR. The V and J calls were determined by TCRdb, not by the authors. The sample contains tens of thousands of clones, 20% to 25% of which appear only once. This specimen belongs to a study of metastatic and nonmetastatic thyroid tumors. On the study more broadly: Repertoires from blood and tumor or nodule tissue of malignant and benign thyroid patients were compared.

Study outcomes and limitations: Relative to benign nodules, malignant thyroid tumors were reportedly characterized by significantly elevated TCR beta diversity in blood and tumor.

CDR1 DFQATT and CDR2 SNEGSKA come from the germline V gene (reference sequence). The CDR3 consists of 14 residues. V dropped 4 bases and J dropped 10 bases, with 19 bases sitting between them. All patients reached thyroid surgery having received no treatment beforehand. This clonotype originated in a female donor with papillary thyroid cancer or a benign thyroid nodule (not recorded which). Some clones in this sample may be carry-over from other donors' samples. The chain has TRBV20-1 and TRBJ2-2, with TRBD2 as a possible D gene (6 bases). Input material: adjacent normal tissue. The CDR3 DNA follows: TGCAGTGCTATACATTCGGAGGGTGTCGAGGAGCTGTTTTTT. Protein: CSAIHSEGVEELFF.